This T cell receptor beta chain was recorded in a study of identical twins (dated by TCRdb to the mid-2010s). Looking at the study overall: TCR alpha and beta repertoires from monozygotic twins, unrelated adults of various ages and cord blood were deep-sequenced to test whether fetal clonotypes persist. Replicate twin experiments were performed at different times using different library preparation protocols to rule out contamination. Study-wide conclusions, independent of this receptor: Zero-insertion analyses could be partly confounded by invariant T cells such as MAIT and iNKT, although diverse VJ usage argued against such confounding for most clonotypes. Compared with coincidental sharing between unrelated individuals, out-of-frame TCR alpha sequences shared between twins had an excess of sequences with low generation probability. Abundant cord blood beta clonotypes carried fewer insertions; young adult naive repertoires showed a weaker similar trend, while memory repertoires showed none. In beta out-of-frame sequences, excess twin sharing was weaker, because having fewer shared sequences lowered the signal-to-noise ratio. Conclusions relied on cross-sectional statistical analysis, since the same donors could not be followed over many years. In monozygotic twins, recombination models systematically underestimated out-of-frame TCR alpha sharing, but the models matched the sharing seen between unrelated individuals.

Library construction relied on 5' RACE. The data were produced on an Illumina HiSeq 2000. Template switching introduced a universal primer binding site; the final cDNA contained a unique molecular identifier, enabling accurate counting of TCR cDNA molecules. First-strand cDNA for TCR alpha and beta chains was synthesized from specific primers in the conserved constant-segment region. To control for contamination, every cDNA library carried two barcodes: a SMART-Mk sample barcode plus Illumina barcodes. TruSeq adapter sequences, together with Illumina sample barcodes, were added in two successive PCR steps. Sequencing of the TCR alpha and beta cDNA libraries was done on the Illumina HiSeq platform using custom primers. Per the source publication's procedure: MiGEC processed the raw reads to extract unique molecular identifiers, while MiXCR was used to determine the CDR3 positions. For each individual, recombination models were inferred using an EM algorithm with the repgenHMM and IGoR tools. The analysis of shared clonotypes was done with the tcR package in R, with sharing normalized by the product of cloneset sizes. To study raw recombination free of thymic and clonal selection effects, out-of-frame nonproductive sequences were analyzed. TCRdb cleaned the public reads at Q25 with fastp, built clones with MiXCR and kept in-frame beta chains. Every distinct CDR3 protein forms one entry, paired with its most common genes and DNA. Clone size and V and J calls follow TCRdb, not the original study. Across this sample there are about 460,000 distinct CDR3 sequences, with approximately 14% seen only once. The top ten hold roughly 0.5% of the sample.

All donors were healthy Caucasians. Three pairs of female monozygotic twins, all aged 18 to 29 years, made up the twin cohort. Positive isolation kits from Invitrogen were used to isolate the CD4+ and CD8+ T cell populations. A remark on this clonotype: It lacks a known antigen. The sample holds no much larger clone one base away, and base qualities are not on file.

The CDR3 runs 17 residues from the cysteine to the phenylalanine. Only the CDR3 DNA is retained, 51 bases long and in frame from the first base. Reading the germline V gene gives CDR1 LGHNA and CDR2 YSLEER. V is cut back by 3 bases and J by 7 bases, with 15 bases in the junction unmatched. The same data also went into a second study, on yellow fever vaccine responses in identical twins. That second report states: The T cell response to vaccination in identical twins was reported by the authors to appear partly convergent and partly personalized. The study precisely tracked vaccine-responding T cell clones in identical twins.

The sequence links TRBV4-3 to TRBJ2-1, and 7 bases in between align with TRBD2. The source is a woman between 18 and 29 years old in good health. Sequenced material: CD4+ T cells sorted from blood. In nucleotides, the sequence is TGCGCCAGCAGCCAGACCCTACTAGCGATTGGAGTGAATGAGCAGTTCTTC. Its protein is CASSQTLLAIGVNEQFF.